This TCR beta chain was sequenced for a study of cytomegalovirus exposure and HLA in healthy donors. At the level of the study: Previous work identified roughly 120 million unique TCR beta sequences from 150 million to 200 million T cells. HLA-typed donors were the source of approximately 80 million unique TCRs held in an early data release.

Donors counted as nominally healthy when sampled, yet unrecorded immune exposures were likely. The PCR used 60 Vbeta and 13 Jbeta primers. Clones were read by immunoSEQ multiplex PCR, and TCRdb kept only the in-frame ones, dropping some. The sample includes more than 90,000 clones, about four fifths seen only once; the top ten take about 8%. The V end was cut by 6 bases, the J end by 1 base, with 25 bases between. The CDR3 has 18 residues. Germline-derived CDR1 and CDR2 are KGHSH and LQKENI. The receptor's source is a human donor in good health. The genes are TRBV18 and TRBJ2-7, with D unclear. The specimen was PBMCs. The CDR3 loop reads CASSWIVASAGDSYEQYF. The CDR3 DNA sequence: TGTGCCAGCTCCTGGATCGTCGCCTCGGCAGGTGATTCCTACGAGCAGTACTTC. Together with reference TRBV18 and TRBJ2-7, the CDR3 gives the full variable domain: NAGVMQNPRHLVRRRGQEARLRCSPMKGHSHVYWYRQLPEEGLKFMVYLQKENIIDESGMPKERFSAEFPKEGPSILRIQQVVRGDSAAYFCASSWIVASAGDSYEQYFGPGTRLTVT.